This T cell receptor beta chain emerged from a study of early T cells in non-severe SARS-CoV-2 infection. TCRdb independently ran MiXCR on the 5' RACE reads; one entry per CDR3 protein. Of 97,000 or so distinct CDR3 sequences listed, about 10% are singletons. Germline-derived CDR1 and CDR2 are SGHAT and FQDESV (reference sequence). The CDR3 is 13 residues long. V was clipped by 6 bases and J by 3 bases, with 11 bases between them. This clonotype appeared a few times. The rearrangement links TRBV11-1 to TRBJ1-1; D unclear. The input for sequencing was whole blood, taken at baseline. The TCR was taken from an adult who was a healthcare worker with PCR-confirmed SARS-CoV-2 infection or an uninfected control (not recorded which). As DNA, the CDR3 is TGTGCCAGCAGACGGAGAGAGTACACTGAAGCTTTCTTT. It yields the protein CASRRREYTEAFF. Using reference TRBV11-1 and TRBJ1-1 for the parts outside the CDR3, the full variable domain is EAEVAQSPRYKITEKSQAVAFWCDPISGHATLYWYRQILGQGPELLVQFQDESVVDDSQLPKDRFSAERLKGVDSTLKIQPAELGDSAMYLCASRRREYTEAFFGQGTRLTVV.